This entry lists 25 T cell receptor beta chains sequenced from one sample in a study of vaccination effects on CD4 cells after COVID-19. Method: immunoSEQ multiplex PCR; TCRdb's copy keeps in-frame clones and lacks some. Counted here are tens of thousands of clones, under 75% occurring once; the ten biggest clones make up under 25%. The ViraFEST assay expanded antigen-specific CD4+ T cells with viral peptide pools before sequencing. Culture lasted about nine days before CD4+ T cell isolation. Previously uninfected by SARS-CoV-2, the vaccine recipients also showed negative nucleocapsid antibodies. Antigens for these TCRs are unknown. Sequencing used CD4+ T cells from PBMCs cultured with SARS-CoV-2 spike peptides, obtained before COVID-19 vaccination. These receptors all stem from a human donor who received a COVID-19 vaccine.

This clone was seen a few times. The chain joins TRBV28 to TRBJ1-2; TRBD1 agrees at 8 bases. Trimming at V came to 3 bases and at J to 5 bases, leaving 5 bases not matched to a gene. This CDR3 is 14 amino acids long. Per germline, CDR1 MDHEN and CDR2 SYDVKM. The CDR3 DNA reads as TGTGCCAGCAGTTTCCGGACAGGGACGTATGGCTACACCTTC. Translating gives CASSFRTGTYGYTF.

The rearrangement links TRBV6-5 to TRBJ2-3; no clear D. The germline V and J ends were trimmed by 6 bases and 2 bases, with 6 bases remaining between them. Germline CDR1 is MNHEY and CDR2 is SVGAGI. There are 12 residues in the CDR3. CDR3 region: CASSQSTDTQYF. In nucleotides, the CDR3 is TGTGCCAGCAGCCAGTCCACAGATACGCAGTATTTT.

V is TRBV4-3 and J is TRBJ1-2, with D perhaps matching TRBD1 (5 bases). CDR1 is LGHNA, CDR2 YSLEER, per germline. The CDR3 length is 15 residues. Trimming shortened V by 2 bases and J by 4 bases, and 14 bases separated the two germline ends. The DNA of the CDR3 is TGCGCCAGCAGCCAACAGTCAACAGGTAGCTATGGCTACACCTTC. This codes for CASSQQSTGSYGYTF.

The CDR3 protein is CAWRGWGRTINTEAFF. For the CDR3, the DNA is TGTGCCTGGAGAGGTTGGGGCAGGACGATAAACACTGAAGCTTTCTTT. The chain couples TRBV30 to TRBJ1-1; D might be TRBD1 (5 bases). This CDR3 is 16 amino acids long. V shed 3 bases and J shed 2 bases, with 19 bases lying between them. Looked up from germline, CDR1 is GTSNPN and CDR2 is SVGIG (reference sequence).

The chain uses TRBV2 and TRBJ2-3; the D is unclear. The CDR3 is made up of 14 amino acids. V lost 5 bases and J lost 5, with 14 bases in between. Germline V gene lookup returns CDR1 SNHLY and CDR2 FYNNEI. CDR3 sequence: CASSRDHLGDTQYF. CDR3 bases: TGTGCCAGCAGTAGGGATCACCTGGGAGATACGCAGTATTTT.

The V call is TRBV25-1, the J call TRBJ2-1; a possible D gene is TRBD1 (6 bases). This CDR3 region has 14 residues. Trimming pared 8 bases from V and 4 bases from J, leaving 15 bases between. The V gene's germline CDR1 is MGHDK and CDR2 SYGVNS. The CDR3 bases are TGTGCCAGCCTCTCAGGACAGACTTACAATGAGCAGTTCTTC. Translating gives CASLSGQTYNEQFF.

This chain joins TRBV28 and TRBJ2-7; D is perhaps TRBD2 (6 bases). Trimming removed 6 bases from V and 0 bases from J, with 18 bases in between. There are 16 residues in the CDR3. Germline V gene data show CDR1 as MDHEN and CDR2 as SYDVKM. CDR3 nucleotides: TGTGCCAGCAGGGGGGGAGGCCTGAACCCCTCCTACGAGCAGTACTTC. Translating it yields CASRGGGLNPSYEQYF.

A remark on this clone: Other DNA sequences in the sample encode the same CDR3. J is TRBJ2-7 and V is TRBV9, with a weak D call TRBD2 (5 bases). V lost 0 bases, J lost 1 base, and 8 bases lay in between. The germline gives CDR1 SGDLS, CDR2 YYNGEE. There are 14 residues in the CDR3. CDR3 region: CASSVGPGSYEQYF. The CDR3 region has the DNA TGTGCCAGCAGCGTAGGCCCGGGGTCCTACGAGCAGTACTTC.

The chain is built from TRBV21-1 and TRBJ2-5; no DNA check was done on the table's D call, TRBD1. TRBV21-1 is classified as a pseudogene. The CDR3 sequence is 17 residues long. The CDR3 reads CASSKGTGTGPRETQYF. As DNA, the CDR3 is TGTGCCAGCAGCAAAGGTACCGGGACAGGGCCCCGTGAGACCCAGTACTTC.

The V and J genes are TRBV5-6 and TRBJ1-5; 11 positions match TRBD1. The CDR3 runs to 17 residues. CDR1 is SGHDT, CDR2 YYEEEE, per germline. With 4 bases clipped from V and 6 bases from J, the junction kept 12 bases outside the gene matches. The CDR3 bases are TGTGCCAGCAGCGGCGGACAGGGGGCCCTCTCTAGTCAGCCCCAGCATTTT. It translates to CASSGGQGALSSQPQHF.

The chain has TRBV28 and TRBJ2-7, with unresolved D. Trimming stripped 8 bases from V and 1 base from J, with 6 bases between. The germline gives CDR1 MDHEN, CDR2 SYDVKM. This CDR3 contains 11 residues. CDR3 bases: TGTGCCAGCGGGATTTCCTACGAGCAGTACTTC. It specifies CASGISYEQYF.

The chain has TRBV11-3 and TRBJ2-1; possible D gene TRBD1, 5 bases. The CDR3 runs to 15 residues. The germline CDR1 and CDR2 sequences are SGHNT and YENEEA. V dropped 4 bases and J dropped 5 bases, with 15 bases sitting between them. The CDR3 spells CASSSGRAGNNEQFF. In DNA, the CDR3 is TGTGCCAGCAGCTCGGGCAGGGCTGGAAACAATGAGCAGTTCTTC.

V and J are TRBV3-1 (or the pseudogene TRBV3-2) and TRBJ2-5, with 11 bases fitting TRBD2. The CDR3 runs to 17 residues. V was clipped by 5 bases and J by 2 bases; unmatched bases: 10. Germline lookup yields CDR1 LGHDT and CDR2 YNNKEL (reference sequence). This CDR3 reads CASSFLLLAGGQETQYF. The CDR3 nucleotides are TGTGCCAGCAGCTTTCTCCTCTTAGCGGGAGGGCAAGAGACCCAGTACTTC.

The gene calls are TRBV7-9 and TRBJ2-3; D ambiguous. Germline-derived CDR1 and CDR2 are SEHNR and FQNEAQ (reference sequence). Trimming left V 4 bases short and J 4 bases short, with 6 bases between. The CDR3 sequence is 12 residues long. The CDR3 DNA is TGTGCCAGCAGCTCGTCTTCAGATACGCAGTATTTT. This translates into CASSSSSDTQYF.

V usage is TRBV27 and J usage is TRBJ2-3; D perhaps matches TRBD2 (5 bases). This CDR3 comprises 14 residues. Trimming took 3 bases from V and 5 from J, leaving 12 bases between them. Germline CDR1 reads MNHEY; CDR2 reads SMNVEV (reference sequence). The CDR3 region has the DNA TGTGCCAGCAGTTTTCGGACCGAGGGAGATACGCAGTATTTT. Amino acids: CASSFRTEGDTQYF.

The J gene is TRBJ1-2, the V gene TRBV4-2; 9 bases match TRBD1. Looked up from germline, CDR1 is LGHNA and CDR2 is YNFKEQ. V lost 0 bases and J lost 7; bases outside the gene matches: 3. This CDR3 spans 14 amino acids. The DNA of the CDR3 is TGTGCCAGCAGCCAAGAGGGACAGGGTGCTGGCTACACCTTC. This codes for CASSQEGQGAGYTF.

This clone was counted only a few times. Other nucleotide sequences from this sample produce the same CDR3. The chain is built from TRBV7-9 and TRBJ1-1, with D hard to call. CDR3 size: 13 residues. Trimming removed 1 base from V and 1 base from J, with 4 bases in between. The V gene's germline CDR1 is SEHNR and CDR2 FQNEAQ (reference sequence). CDR3 protein: CASSLEGNTEAFF. CDR3 in DNA: TGTGCCAGCAGCTTAGAAGGGAACACTGAAGCTTTCTTT.

This clone was counted a single time. J is TRBJ2-3 and V is TRBV6-1; 15 bases align to TRBD2. The ends lost 3 bases at V and 4 bases at J; junction bases unmatched: 14. The CDR3 consists of 20 residues. Germline loops: CDR1 MNHNS, CDR2 SASEGT. The CDR3, as DNA: TGTGCCAGCAGTGACCCCCTGGGGACTAGCGGGGGGATGGGGCCAGATACGCAGTATTTT. Translating it yields CASSDPLGTSGGMGPDTQYF.

The chain links TRBV7-8 to TRBJ2-3, with D maybe TRBD2 (6 bases). Per the germline V gene, CDR1 is SGHVS and CDR2 is FQNEAQ. The CDR3 is 15 amino acids. V shed 5 bases and J shed 4 bases, with 16 bases lying between them. The CDR3 nucleotides are TGTGCCAGCAGCCCTAGTGGGGGGAGGTCAGATACGCAGTATTTT. Translated, it gives CASSPSGGRSDTQYF.

The rearrangement links TRBV2 to TRBJ1-5; D possibly corresponds to TRBD1 (6 bases). Trimming took 8 bases from V and 7 from J, leaving 18 bases between them. Germline lookup yields CDR1 SNHLY and CDR2 FYNNEI. CDR3 size: 14 residues. The CDR3, as DNA: TGTGCCAGCCAGATTCGGATACAGGGACAGCCCCAGCATTTT. This codes for CASQIRIQGQPQHF. The full variable domain, with the rest looked up from reference TRBV2 and TRBJ1-5, is EPEVTQTPSHQVTQMGQEVILRCVPISNHLYFYWYRQILGQKVEFLVSFYNNEISEKSEIFDDQFSVERPDGSNFTLKIRSTKLEDSAMYFCASQIRIQGQPQHFGDGTRLSIL.

The CDR3 protein is CASSQGLIEGAYGYTF. In nucleotides, the CDR3 is TGCGCCAGCAGCCAAGGCCTAATCGAGGGGGCCTATGGCTACACCTTC. This chain uses TRBV4-3 with TRBJ1-2; 7 bases align to TRBD1. The length of the CDR3 is 16 residues. Germline CDR1 is LGHNA and CDR2 is YSLEER. The V and J ends lost 1 base and 4 bases, in that order; junction bases with no gene match: 9.

This sequence joins TRBV5-1 and TRBJ1-2, with 7 bases aligning to TRBD1. Germline V gene lookup returns CDR1 SGHRS and CDR2 YFSETQ. V lost 1 base to trimming and J lost 1 base; unmatched junction nucleotides: 13. The CDR3 contains 18 residues. The CDR3, as DNA: TGCGCCAGCAGCTTGAGGCCGACGGGACAGCAATATAACTATGGCTACACCTTC. Its translation: CASSLRPTGQQYNYGYTF.

The chain uses TRBV3-1 (or the pseudogene TRBV3-2) and TRBJ1-2, with a tentative D call TRBD1 (6 bases). The germline V gene has CDR1 LGHDT and CDR2 YNNKEL (reference sequence). The V gene lost 4 bases and the J gene lost 0 bases, with 18 bases spanning the gap. There are 17 residues in the CDR3. The CDR3 here is CASSLISTGPANYGYTF. The CDR3 coding sequence is TGTGCCAGCAGCCTTATTTCGACAGGTCCGGCTAACTATGGCTACACCTTC.

The sample holds one count of this clone. The chain combines TRBV5-1 with TRBJ1-2; 12 bases are a match to TRBD1. V trimming: 4 bases; J trimming: 8 bases; junction bases outside the gene matches: 9. There are 15 residues in the CDR3. Germline V gene data show CDR1 as SGHRS and CDR2 as YFSETQ. In DNA, the CDR3 is TGCGCCAGCAGCGCACTGGGACAGGGGGCGCAGGGCTACACCTTC. This gives the protein CASSALGQGAQGYTF.

The rearrangement joins TRBV7-2 to TRBJ2-1; possibly TRBD1 for D (6 bases). CDR1 and CDR2 (germline): SGHTA, FQGNSA. This CDR3 has 15 amino acids. The V gene lost 0 bases and the J gene lost 0 bases, with 6 bases spanning the gap. DNA of the CDR3: TGTGCCAGCAGCTTAGCACAGGGCTCCTACAATGAGCAGTTCTTC. Residues: CASSLAQGSYNEQFF.